The sequence of this T cell receptor beta chain was determined in a study of blood T cell repertoires in COVID-19 (TCRdb year 2020). Regarding the study in general: Samples covering the acute and convalescent phases of COVID-19 were provided by collaborators in the United States, Italy and Spain. Where HLA class I and class II types were available, the types were taken from metadata supplied by the sample provider, not from assay-based typing. The material from the prospective study consisted of cDNA or gDNA derived from T cells, B-cell-depleted T cells, or PBMCs. A de-identified subject ID, COVID-19 status, age in years and sex were almost always included in the sample metadata. Samples were obtained from the ongoing ImmuneRACE study (first 160 participants) and from over 1,000 subjects provided by 6 global collaborators. A freely available public database, intended as a resource for researchers studying the immune response to SARS-CoV-2, is where the repertoires were released. The dataset comprised deeply sampled blood TCRbeta repertoires from subjects exposed to, actively infected with, or recovered from COVID-19.

The immunoSEQ Assay, a bias-controlled multiplex PCR, was used to amplify TCRbeta CDR3 regions from genomic DNA. Regarding the original processing steps: The number of nucleated cells in each sample was estimated by amplification of reference gene primers within the assay. Sequence reads were collapsed and filtered to measure the absolute abundance of every unique TCRbeta CDR3 rearrangement. For each sample, productive Simpson clonality was calculated as the square root of Simpson's diversity index across productive rearrangements. Held by TCRdb, this immuneACCESS table contains in-frame sequences only and omits some clones. Under half of the omission traces to an unresolved V gene where checked; the cause of the rest is unknown. V and J calls and clone size are copied from that table; D and trimming were computed from the DNA. This sample gives around 250,000 clones in total; 85% to 90% of them show up just once. The ten largest clones capture around 0.87% of the sample.

In the prospective study, participants were roughly 18 to 100 years old, resided in approximately 22 geographic areas of the United States, and were enrolled through a virtual design. In the prospective study, cohorts were assigned on the basis of participant-reported clinical history obtained from a screening survey and a study questionnaire. Exposed participants were defined as having been in contact with someone with a PCR-confirmed or clinician-diagnosed COVID-19 case within 2 weeks of study entry. Each participant in the prospective study had whole blood, serum and a nasopharyngeal or oropharyngeal swab collected by mobile phlebotomists. Prospective study participants could optionally give additional blood draws and questionnaires over an approximately 2-month period. Blood samples from the prospective study were shipped frozen or at room temperature prior to DNA extraction. V is trimmed back by 3 bases and J by 6 bases, and the junction contains 9 bases that no gene match accounts for. In the germline V gene, CDR1 corresponds to SGHRS and CDR2 to YFSETQ. The CDR3 spans 15 residues, from the cysteine through the phenylalanine. CDR3 DNA only is kept here, 45 bases in frame from base 1.

Broad study findings and their caveats: Clinical and demographic metadata were provided uncurated, with the amount varying by source and participant.

On this clone itself: The target of this receptor is not known. Base-call qualities are not available, and no considerably larger clone is one nucleotide away.

The specimen sequenced was PBMCs or T cells enriched from blood (not recorded which). The TCR sequence derives from a man over 45 who had been exposed to COVID-19. The chain joins TRBV5-1 to TRBJ2-1; the junction holds 7 bases that match TRBD2. DNA sequence: TGCGCCAGCAGCTCGCGGGAGATTGGGGGCAATGAGCAGTTCTTC. It encodes CASSSREIGGNEQFF.